The 25 T cell receptor beta chains below come from one sample, sequenced in a study of cytomegalovirus exposure and HLA in healthy donors. The PCR had 60 Vbeta and 13 Jbeta primers. The protocol was immunoSEQ multiplex PCR, while the TCRdb copy is restricted to in-frame clones and leaves out a portion. The data show 150,000 to 180,000 clones, around three quarters seen once. Sequencing used PBMCs. These receptors all stem from a woman between 40 and 50 years old in good health and CMV-seronegative.

The genes are TRBV27 and TRBJ2-6; no clear D. The V gene lost 6 bases and the J gene lost 0 bases, with 3 bases spanning the gap. The length of the CDR3 is 13 residues. Per germline, CDR1 MNHEY and CDR2 SMNVEV (reference sequence). CDR3 sequence: CASSRSGANVLTF. The CDR3 coding sequence is TGTGCCAGCAGCCGCTCTGGGGCCAACGTCCTGACTTTC.

J is TRBJ1-2 and V is TRBV10-3; TRBD1 aligns across 8 bases. Per the germline V gene, CDR1 is ENHRY and CDR2 is SYGVKD. The CDR3 extends over 10 amino acids. CDR3 sequence (DNA): TGTGCGACAGGGGACAATGGCTACACCTTC. The encoded protein is CATGDNGYTF.

V is TRBV5-1 and J is TRBJ2-3, with TRBD2 identical over 12 bases. Germline V gives CDR1 SGHRS, CDR2 YFSETQ. The CDR3 covers 16 residues. The J segment lost 6 bases and the V segment lost 4 bases, leaving 9 bases of the junction unmatched. CDR3 residues: CASSPMGLAGGDTQYF. The CDR3 region has the DNA TGCGCCAGCAGCCCTATGGGACTAGCGGGTGGGGATACGCAGTATTTT.

Written as DNA, the CDR3 is TGTGCCGCAGTTAGGGGGGGCGGAGCCACCTACGAGCAGTACTTC. This sequence encodes CAAVRGGGATYEQYF. This chain connects TRBV2 to TRBJ2-7, with TRBD2 as a possible D gene (7 bases). Trimming left V 11 bases short and J 2 bases short, with 22 bases between. The CDR3 contains 15 residues. CDR1 is SNHLY, CDR2 FYNNEI, per germline.

The table lists this clone with a few counts. The chain couples TRBV10-3 to TRBJ1-5; D gene ambiguous. This CDR3 is built from 17 residues. V lost 3 bases and J 10 bases, leaving 25 bases between the germline ends. The germline CDR1 and CDR2 sequences are ENHRY and SYGVKD. The CDR3 coding sequence is TGTGCCATCAGTGAAACGTCGAAAGGGAGCCTTACTGGTCCCCAGCATTTT. Translated: CAISETSKGSLTGPQHF.

The V and J genes are TRBV7-9 and TRBJ1-2; 9 nucleotides line up with TRBD1. Germline V gene lookup returns CDR1 SEHNR and CDR2 FQNEAQ (reference sequence). The CDR3 sequence is 13 residues long. Unmatched junction bases numbered 7, after V lost 3 bases and J lost 11 bases. The CDR3 DNA reads TGTGCCAGCAGCTTGGCCCGGGACAGGGAATACACCTTC. It specifies CASSLARDREYTF.

The genes are TRBV28 and TRBJ1-2, with 7 bases aligning to TRBD1. The germline CDR1 and CDR2 sequences are MDHEN and SYDVKM. This CDR3 has 13 residues. The ends lost 6 bases at V and 3 bases at J; junction bases unmatched: 4. For the CDR3, the DNA is TGTGCCAGCAGCGACGGACAGGACTATGGCTACACCTTC. Its translation: CASSDGQDYGYTF.

This chain connects TRBV6-1 to TRBJ2-3; 10 nucleotides align to TRBD2. With V trimmed by 3 bases and J by 8 bases, 23 bases remained unmatched. The germline V gene encodes CDR1 MNHNS and CDR2 SASEGT. The CDR3 contains 20 residues. The CDR3 DNA reads as TGTGCCAGCAGTGATCAGATCGTAGGTTCTAGCGGGAGCCCTAGGGCTACGCAGTATTTT. It specifies CASSDQIVGSSGSPRATQYF.

CDR3 sequence reads: CATLRRLGDEQFF. The CDR3 DNA follows: TGTGCCACTTTAAGGAGATTAGGGGATGAGCAGTTCTTC. The rearrangement uses TRBV2 and TRBJ2-1; possibly TRBD1 for D (5 bases). There are 13 residues in the CDR3. V lost 10 bases, J lost 8 bases, and 18 bases lay in between. CDR1 is SNHLY and CDR2 is FYNNEI in the germline V gene.

The rearrangement uses TRBV11-3 and TRBJ2-3, with D perhaps TRBD2 (6 bases). Germline-derived CDR1 and CDR2 are SGHNT and YENEEA. V lost 5 bases to trimming and J lost 3 bases, with 9 bases between them. The CDR3 has 13 residues. CDR3 residues: CASSPSGTDTQYF. Written as DNA, the CDR3 is TGTGCCAGCAGCCCAAGCGGGACAGATACGCAGTATTTT.

The chain recombines TRBV28 with TRBJ2-7; D is possibly TRBD1 (5 bases). The CDR3 runs to 15 residues. Per germline, CDR1 MDHEN and CDR2 SYDVKM. The ends were cut back, 6 bases at V and 0 bases at J, with 15 bases in the middle. CDR3 in DNA: TGTGCCAGCAGCACAACCACAGGTTACTCCTACGAGCAGTACTTC. This encodes CASSTTTGYSYEQYF.

The gene calls are TRBV11-2 and TRBJ1-1, with TRBD1 matching over 9 bases. The J segment lost 5 bases and the V segment lost 3 bases, leaving 7 bases of the junction unmatched. This CDR3 has 15 residues. Germline lookup yields CDR1 SGHAT and CDR2 FQNNGV. The CDR3 here is CASSFRVTGGTEAFF. The CDR3 coding sequence is TGTGCCAGCAGCTTTAGGGTGACAGGGGGAACTGAAGCTTTCTTT.

The chain links TRBV6-1 to TRBJ1-4, with D uncertain. This CDR3 is 12 amino acids long. V shed 6 bases and J shed 8 bases, with 10 bases lying between them. The germline gives CDR1 MNHNS, CDR2 SASEGT. CDR3 nucleotides: TGTGCCAGCAGCCTACTAGGGGAAAAACTGTTTTTT. Translation: CASSLLGEKLFF.

The chain combines TRBV5-1 with TRBJ2-5; perhaps TRBD2 as D (5 bases). CDR1 and CDR2 (germline): SGHRS, YFSETQ. This CDR3 has 15 amino acids. The V end lost 0 bases, the J end lost 2 bases, and 11 bases lay between the germline ends. In DNA, the CDR3 is TGCGCCAGCAGCTTGGGGCAGCGGCAACAAGAGACCCAGTACTTC. Amino acids: CASSLGQRQQETQYF.

V and J are TRBV28 and TRBJ1-5; maybe TRBD1 (5 bases). Germline CDR1 and CDR2: MDHEN and SYDVKM. V was pared by 7 bases and J by 4 bases, with 20 bases between. The CDR3 runs 16 residues. The CDR3 coding sequence is TGTGCCAGCACCCCTGACGACAGATTTTATAATCAGCCCCAGCATTTT. Amino acids: CASTPDDRFYNQPQHF.

The V call is TRBV7-9, the J call TRBJ1-2; TRBD1 matches 10 bases. CDR3 size: 14 residues. With V trimmed by 5 bases and J by 8 bases, 8 bases remained unmatched. Germline loops: CDR1 SEHNR, CDR2 FQNEAQ (reference sequence). The CDR3 DNA reads as TGTGCCAGCAGCCCTACCGGGACAGGGGAGGGCTACACCTTC. It codes for CASSPTGTGEGYTF.

For this clone: A junction boundary mismatches the germline segment, possibly from a read error. The chain uses TRBV7-7 and TRBJ2-2; 7 nucleotides match TRBD2. Per germline, CDR1 SSHAT and CDR2 FNYEAQ (reference sequence). The CDR3 loop spans 14 amino acids. The CDR3 DNA reads as TGTGCTAGCAGCTCAAGCCGGGGGGCCGGGGAGCTGTTTTTT. This translates into CASSSSRGAGELFF. Drawing the rest from reference TRBV7-7 and TRBJ2-2, the complete variable domain is GAGVSQSPRYKVTKRGQDVTLRCDPISSHATLYWYQQALGQGPEFLTYFNYEAQPDKSGLPSDRFSAERPEGSISTLTIQRTEQRDSAMYRCASSSSRGAGELFFGEGSRLTVL.

This chain connects TRBV5-4 to TRBJ2-5; 8 bases map to TRBD1. The J segment lost 1 base and the V segment lost 5 bases, leaving 4 bases of the junction unmatched. CDR3 size: 14 residues. In germline, CDR1 is SGHNT, CDR2 YYREEE (reference sequence). The CDR3 DNA is TGTGCCAGCAGATCCCAGGGGGCCCAAGAGACCCAGTACTTC. Its translation: CASRSQGAQETQYF.

This chain uses TRBV7-6 with TRBJ2-1; TRBD1 agrees at 10 bases. V was pared by 5 bases and J by 15 bases, with 4 bases of the junction left unmatched. Germline V gene sequence: CDR1 SGHVS, CDR2 FNYEAQ. CDR3 size: 11 residues. DNA of the CDR3: TGTGCCAGCAGCAAAGGACAGGGGGTGTTCTTC. Its protein is CASSKGQGVFF.

Concerning this clone itself: In the same sample, other DNA sequences code for this CDR3. This chain uses TRBV5-1 with TRBJ2-3; the match to TRBD1 covers 10 bases. The V gene's germline CDR1 is SGHRS and CDR2 YFSETQ. Unmatched junction bases numbered 1, after V lost 3 bases and J lost 3 bases. The CDR3 has 14 amino acids. CDR3 loop: CASSSGQGTDTQYF. In DNA, the CDR3 is TGCGCCAGCAGCTCGGGACAGGGGACAGATACGCAGTATTTT.

The chain carries TRBV5-6 and TRBJ2-5; maybe TRBD2 (6 bases). CDR3 length: 14 residues. CDR1 is SGHDT, CDR2 YYEEEE, per germline. Between the trimmed V and J ends, which lost 1 base and 1 base, there was a span of 8 bases. In DNA, the CDR3 is TGTGCCAGCAGCTTGCGCGGGACCCAAGAGACCCAGTACTTC. Translated: CASSLRGTQETQYF.

V usage is TRBV19 and J usage is TRBJ1-5, with TRBD1 identical over 7 bases. J was trimmed by 4 bases and V by 8 bases; bases with no gene match: 8. This CDR3 contains 14 residues. Germline V lookup: CDR1 LNHDA, CDR2 SQIVND (reference sequence). The CDR3: CASRPQGGNQPQHF. The CDR3 nucleotides are TGTGCCAGTCGACCGCAGGGGGGAAATCAGCCCCAGCATTTT.

This sequence joins TRBV5-1 and TRBJ2-1; a possible D gene is TRBD2 (6 bases). With 0 bases removed from V and 0 bases from J, the gap between germline ends came to 7 bases. The germline gives CDR1 SGHRS, CDR2 YFSETQ. CDR3 length: 15 residues. The CDR3 bases are TGCGCCAGCAGCTTGGAGGGAGGCTCCTACAATGAGCAGTTCTTC. It yields the protein CASSLEGGSYNEQFF.

The gene calls are TRBV10-1 and TRBJ2-6; 7 nucleotides match TRBD1. Germline CDR1 reads WNHNN; CDR2 reads SYGVQD (reference sequence). CDR3 size: 20 residues. V gave up 1 base and J gave up 0 bases; unmatched junction bases: 12. The CDR3: CASSEFYGGQPTSGANVLTF. The CDR3 nucleotides are TGCGCCAGCAGTGAGTTTTATGGGGGACAGCCGACCTCTGGGGCCAACGTCCTGACTTTC.

This clone was seen just once. This rearrangement joins TRBV7-8 to TRBJ2-7; TRBD1 matches at 9 bases. The CDR3 is made up of 14 amino acids. Per germline, CDR1 SGHVS and CDR2 FQNEAQ. Trimming at V came to 4 bases and at J to 7 bases, leaving 8 bases not matched to a gene. The CDR3 protein is CASSSRDRVVEQYF. CDR3 bases: TGTGCCAGCAGCTCCCGGGACAGGGTAGTGGAGCAGTACTTC. Variable domain in full (rest from reference TRBV7-8 and TRBJ2-7): GAGVSQSPRYKVAKRGQDVALRCDPISGHVSLFWYQQALGQGPEFLTYFQNEAQLDKSGLPSDRFFAERPEGSVSTLKIQRTQQEDSAVYLCASSSRDRVVEQYFGPGTRLTVT.